The 30 T cell receptor beta chains reported below all come from one sample, sequenced in a study of blood T cell repertoires in COVID-19. Clones were sequenced by immunoSEQ multiplex PCR, and TCRdb holds only the in-frame ones, with some missing. This sample yields approximately 150,000 clones, of which about 85% are seen a single time; roughly 3.9% belongs to the top ten. Sequences were obtained from PBMCs or T cells enriched from blood (not recorded which). Every receptor here comes from a woman in her thirties or forties who had been exposed to COVID-19.

The genes are TRBV28 and TRBJ1-5; D is uncertain. From germline, CDR1 is MDHEN and CDR2 SYDVKM. The V end lost 6 bases, the J end lost 0 bases, and 6 bases lay between the germline ends. The CDR3 has 13 amino acids. The CDR3 DNA reads as TGTGCCAGCAGCCTTTATAGCAATCAGCCCCAGCATTTT. It encodes CASSLYSNQPQHF.

The chain combines TRBV3-1 (or the pseudogene TRBV3-2) with TRBJ1-2; D may be TRBD1 (6 bases). CDR1 is LGHDT and CDR2 is YNNKEL in the germline V gene (reference sequence). The V end was cut by 5 bases, the J end by 6 bases, with 16 bases between. The CDR3 runs to 14 residues. The CDR3: CASSVPGTLHGYTF. For the CDR3, the DNA is TGTGCCAGCAGCGTGCCTGGGACACTTCATGGCTACACCTTC.

The rearrangement uses TRBV11-3 and TRBJ2-2, with 11 bases identical to TRBD1. CDR1 and CDR2 (germline): SGHNT, YENEEA. The V and J ends lost 4 bases and 6 bases, in that order; junction bases with no gene match: 4. This CDR3 is 15 amino acids long. CDR3 loop: CASSWTGGDPGELFF. For the CDR3, the DNA is TGTGCCAGCAGCTGGACAGGGGGCGACCCCGGGGAGCTGTTTTTT.

The V gene is TRBV5-6, the J gene TRBJ1-2; D remains ambiguous. The germline CDR1 and CDR2 sequences are SGHDT and YYEEEE. The CDR3 is 16 residues long. The V end was cut by 3 bases, the J end by 4 bases, with 19 bases between. The CDR3 DNA follows: TGTGCCAGCAGCTCCCGCGGGTCGGGGTTATTCTATGGCTACACCTTC. Translating gives CASSSRGSGLFYGYTF.

V and J are TRBV4-3 and TRBJ2-3, with 9 bases fitting TRBD2. V shed 2 bases and J 3 bases; nucleotides not matched to a gene: 6. This CDR3 comprises 16 residues. In germline, CDR1 is LGHNA, CDR2 YSLEER. In DNA, the CDR3 is TGCGCCAGCAGCCAAACTAGCGGGCTGTTTACAGATACGCAGTATTTT. This encodes CASSQTSGLFTDTQYF.

The V gene is TRBV6-5, the J gene TRBJ2-1, with TRBD2 identical over 7 bases. V gave up 0 bases and J gave up 6 bases; unmatched junction bases: 8. The CDR3 length is 16 residues. Germline CDR1 reads MNHEY; CDR2 reads SVGAGI. The CDR3 DNA reads TGTGCCAGCAGTTACTCGAGCGGGATCCGCAGCAATGAGCAGTTCTTC. Translated, it gives CASSYSSGIRSNEQFF.

This chain uses TRBV25-1 with TRBJ1-4; 9 bases are a match to TRBD1. The CDR3 sequence is 14 residues long. Germline CDR1 MGHDK, CDR2 SYGVNS. The trim removed 2 bases at V and 8 bases at J, leaving 3 bases unmatched. CDR3 in DNA: TGTGCCAGCAGTGAAAGACAGGGGGACGAAAAACTGTTTTTT. Protein sequence: CASSERQGDEKLFF.

The V and J genes are TRBV4-1 and TRBJ2-3; 12 bases agree with TRBD2. The germline gives CDR1 MGHRA, CDR2 YSYEKL. The junction had 14 bases not matched to a gene; V was cut back by 2 bases and J by 2 bases. This CDR3 is 20 amino acids long. For the CDR3, the DNA is TGCGCCAGCAGCCAACTAAAGGGGACTAGCGGGCCATCTCCCACAGATACGCAGTATTTT. It codes for CASSQLKGTSGPSPTDTQYF.

V and J are TRBV5-6 and TRBJ1-3, with D possibly matching TRBD1 (6 bases). The CDR3 has 16 amino acids. V was shortened by 4 bases and J by 6 bases, with 20 bases between the two germline ends. Looked up from germline, CDR1 is SGHDT and CDR2 is YYEEEE. CDR3 residues: CASSPGHRVGENTIYF. Written as DNA, the CDR3 is TGTGCCAGCAGCCCCGGGCACAGGGTTGGTGAAAACACCATATATTTT.

This chain connects TRBV19 to TRBJ2-7, with 8 nucleotides matching TRBD2. Germline V gives CDR1 LNHDA, CDR2 SQIVND (reference sequence). Unmatched junction bases numbered 6, after V lost 5 bases and J lost 3 bases. CDR3 length equals 14 residues. In nucleotides, the CDR3 is TGTGCCAGTAGTTTGAGCGGGAGATACTACGAGCAGTACTTC. Amino acid sequence: CASSLSGRYYEQYF. Full variable domain (missing parts from reference TRBV19 and TRBJ2-7): DGGITQSPKYLFRKEGQNVTLSCEQNLNHDAMYWYRQDPGQGLRLIYYSQIVNDFQKGDIAEGYSVSREKKESFPLTVTSAQKNPTAFYLCASSLSGRYYEQYFGPGTRLTVT.

In this sample, this clone turned up a few times. V and J are TRBV28 and TRBJ1-2, with 7 bases identical to TRBD1. The length of the CDR3 is 14 residues. V lost 3 bases and J lost 8; bases outside the gene matches: 9. Germline assignment: CDR1 MDHEN and CDR2 SYDVKM. CDR3 coding DNA: TGTGCCAGCAGTTTTGCCGGAACAGGGGTCGGCTACACCTTC. It is translated as CASSFAGTGVGYTF.

This chain uses TRBV19 with TRBJ2-7, with 9 bases lining up with TRBD2. V was pared by 5 bases and J by 1 base, with 3 bases of the junction left unmatched. This CDR3 has 14 amino acids. Germline CDR1 and CDR2: LNHDA and SQIVND (reference sequence). CDR3 sequence: CASSDSGRSYEQYF. DNA for the CDR3: TGTGCCAGTAGTGATAGCGGGAGATCCTACGAGCAGTACTTC.

The rearrangement links TRBV19 to TRBJ1-2; TRBD1 might be the D (6 bases). The CDR3 sequence is 14 residues long. Germline CDR1 is LNHDA and CDR2 is SQIVND (reference sequence). The V gene lost 4 bases and the J gene lost 0 bases, with 9 bases spanning the gap. CDR3 amino acids: CASSRGHSNYGYTF. The CDR3 region has the DNA TGTGCCAGTAGTAGGGGACATTCTAACTATGGCTACACCTTC.

The chain employs TRBV9 and TRBJ2-1; 9 positions match TRBD2. The CDR3 sequence is 15 residues long. The ends lost 3 bases at V and 2 bases at J; junction bases unmatched: 3. Germline V gene sequence: CDR1 SGDLS, CDR2 YYNGEE. CDR3: CASSAGLAPYNEQFF. The CDR3 bases are TGTGCCAGCAGCGCGGGACTAGCCCCCTACAATGAGCAGTTCTTC. The full variable domain, in which reference TRBV9 and TRBJ2-1 provide the parts outside the CDR3, is DSGVTQTPKHLITATGQRVTLRCSPRSGDLSVYWYQQSLDQGLQFLIQYYNGEERAKGNILERFSAQQFPDLHSELNLSSLELGDSALYFCASSAGLAPYNEQFFGPGTRLTVL.

The chain is built from TRBV6-2 or TRBV6-3 and TRBJ2-2; 10 positions agree with TRBD2. The length of the CDR3 is 16 residues. Germline loops: CDR1 MNHEY, CDR2 SVGEGT. V gave up 6 bases and J gave up 4 bases; unmatched junction bases: 8. The CDR3 nucleotides read TGTGCCAGCAGCCCTAGCGGGAGTCGGAGCACCGGGGAGCTGTTTTTT. As protein: CASSPSGSRSTGELFF.

This sequence joins TRBV4-1 and TRBJ1-1; D perhaps matches TRBD1 (5 bases). This CDR3 spans 14 amino acids. Germline CDR1 and CDR2: MGHRA and YSYEKL. V lost 3 bases to trimming and J lost 0 bases, with 8 bases between them. CDR3 DNA sequence: TGCGCCAGCAGCCAGGTGACAGTGAACACTGAAGCTTTCTTT. Its translation is CASSQVTVNTEAFF.

The rearrangement joins TRBV7-2 to TRBJ2-5; 10 positions match TRBD2. CDR3 length: 16 residues. J was trimmed by 5 bases and V by 4 bases; bases with no gene match: 10. CDR1 SGHTA and CDR2 FQGNSA come from the germline V gene. The CDR3: CASSWGKRGGSETQYF. The CDR3 coding sequence is TGTGCCAGCAGCTGGGGGAAGCGGGGGGGCTCGGAGACCCAGTACTTC.

This clone was observed once. The V and J genes are TRBV9 and TRBJ2-2; D uncertain. Germline values: CDR1 SGDLS, CDR2 YYNGEE. There are 16 residues in the CDR3. V lost 0 bases and J 5 bases, leaving 14 bases between the germline ends. CDR3 in DNA: TGTGCCAGCAGCGTAGTCCCAGTTCTAGGAACCGGGGAGCTGTTTTTT. Residues: CASSVVPVLGTGELFF.

The V gene is TRBV19, the J gene TRBJ1-3; D gene uncertain. Germline CDR1 reads LNHDA; CDR2 reads SQIVND (reference sequence). The V and J ends lost 5 bases and 2 bases respectively, with 13 bases between them. The CDR3 contains 15 residues. This CDR3 reads CASSAYSGPGNTIYF. The CDR3 DNA reads as TGTGCCAGTAGTGCCTACTCAGGCCCTGGAAACACCATATATTTT.

This chain joins TRBV18 and TRBJ2-3; possibly TRBD2 for D (5 bases). Germline loops: CDR1 KGHSH, CDR2 LQKENI. This CDR3 spans 13 amino acids. V gave up 3 bases and J gave up 4 bases, with 8 bases separating them. In nucleotides, the CDR3 is TGTGCCAGCTCACCTTCGGGGTCAGATACGCAGTATTTT. It yields the protein CASSPSGSDTQYF.

DNA for the CDR3: TGTGCCAGCAGCGTAGACCCGGACAGGGCGGGAGGCTACACCTTC. This encodes CASSVDPDRAGGYTF. The rearrangement joins TRBV9 to TRBJ1-2, with 8 bases matching TRBD1. CDR3 length equals 15 residues. V was pared by 0 bases and J by 8 bases, with 9 bases of the junction left unmatched. Germline-derived CDR1 and CDR2 are SGDLS and YYNGEE.

The chain couples TRBV5-1 to TRBJ1-2; D perhaps matches TRBD1 (6 bases). Trimming removed 0 bases from V and 0 bases from J, with 6 bases in between. The CDR3 extends over 14 amino acids. Looked up from germline, CDR1 is SGHRS and CDR2 is YFSETQ. CDR3 region: CASSLGTANYGYTF. For the CDR3, the DNA is TGCGCCAGCAGCTTGGGGACAGCTAACTATGGCTACACCTTC.

This clone has just a few counts. The rearrangement joins TRBV9 to TRBJ2-3; TRBD2 agrees at 8 bases. This CDR3 has 17 residues. Germline values: CDR1 SGDLS, CDR2 YYNGEE. With V trimmed by 0 bases and J by 6 bases, 12 bases remained unmatched. CDR3 DNA: TGTGCCAGCAGCGTAGGAGTAGCGGGAACGTCACAGGATACGCAGTATTTT. Its translation: CASSVGVAGTSQDTQYF.

This chain links TRBV11-2 with TRBJ1-3; TRBD1 might be the D (6 bases). Germline V lookup: CDR1 SGHAT, CDR2 FQNNGV. The V end was cut by 8 bases, the J end by 8 bases, with 22 bases between. The CDR3 length is 15 residues. CDR3 nucleotides: TGTGCCAGCGGTCTTCTGGTGGCAGGGGTTTACACCATATATTTT. Translated: CASGLLVAGVYTIYF.

In DNA, the CDR3 is TGTGCCAGCAGTACCTGGACAGGGGTAAACACCGGGGAGCTGTTTTTT. It translates to CASSTWTGVNTGELFF. This sequence joins TRBV27 and TRBJ2-2; 9 positions agree with TRBD1. Germline values: CDR1 MNHEY, CDR2 SMNVEV (reference sequence). Trimming cost V 5 bases and J 2 bases; bases outside gene matches: 6. CDR3 size: 16 residues.

The J gene is TRBJ2-3, the V gene TRBV29-1; 11 nucleotides agree with TRBD2. The junction had 4 bases not matched to a gene; V was cut back by 0 bases and J by 2 bases. The CDR3 is made up of 16 amino acids. Germline CDR1 and CDR2: SQVTM and ANQGSEA. CDR3 nucleotides: TGCAGCGTTGAAGACCGACTAGCGGGGAACACAGATACGCAGTATTTT. Protein product: CSVEDRLAGNTDTQYF.

V and J are TRBV5-1 and TRBJ2-3; D may be TRBD2 (5 bases). Germline V gives CDR1 SGHRS, CDR2 YFSETQ. This CDR3 contains 13 residues. Trimming stripped 7 bases from V and 7 bases from J, with 16 bases between. In DNA, the CDR3 is TGCGCCAGCCAAAATGAGGGCACGAATACGCAGTATTTT. Encoded protein: CASQNEGTNTQYF.

This sequence joins TRBV7-3 and TRBJ1-1, with a possible D match to TRBD1 (6 bases). This CDR3 comprises 14 residues. The germline CDR1 and CDR2 sequences are SGHTA and FQGTGA. V was clipped by 1 base and J by 6 bases, with 12 bases between them. The CDR3 nucleotides read TGTGCCAGCAGCTTAAAGGGGGGGCAAGCTGAAGCTTTCTTT. It codes for CASSLKGGQAEAFF.

This sequence joins TRBV5-4 and TRBJ2-7; perhaps TRBD2 as D (6 bases). Germline loops: CDR1 SGHNT, CDR2 YYREEE (reference sequence). The CDR3 spans 12 residues. With 1 base removed from V and 6 bases from J, the gap between germline ends came to 8 bases. The CDR3 spells CASSLPSAEQYF. The CDR3, as DNA: TGTGCCAGCAGCTTGCCTAGCGCCGAGCAGTACTTC.

This chain connects TRBV3-1 (or the pseudogene TRBV3-2) to TRBJ2-6, with 10 bases fitting TRBD1. V shed 3 bases and J 4 bases; nucleotides not matched to a gene: 6. Germline V gene sequence: CDR1 LGHDT, CDR2 YNNKEL (reference sequence). The CDR3 covers 17 residues. CDR3 protein: CASSQGGQGSGANVLTF. The CDR3 DNA reads TGTGCCAGCAGCCAGGGGGGACAGGGGTCCGGGGCCAACGTCCTGACTTTC.